This TCR beta chain was captured by sequencing in a study of vaccination effects on CD4 cells after COVID-19. A 10-day culture period preceded the isolation of CD4+ T cells. On both days 3 and 7, half of the culture medium was replaced with IL-2 medium. Study results and caveats: In the late period after vaccination, infection- and vaccine-induced clones contracted markedly. Sampling in the study covered few convalescent patients and included no early post-infection timepoints.

Germline CDR1 reads SGHRS; CDR2 reads YFSETQ. V shed 4 bases, J shed 7 bases, and the junction held 6 bases outside the gene matches. There are 14 residues in the CDR3. Clones were sequenced by immunoSEQ multiplex PCR, and TCRdb holds only the in-frame ones, with some missing. This repertoire shows roughly 48,000 clones, 50% to 80% found once; its top ten account for about 5%. As to this clone: Its antigen remains unknown.

Specimen: CD4+ T cells from PBMCs cultured without peptide, collected before COVID-19 vaccination. V and J are TRBV5-1 and TRBJ2-2, with 8 bases lining up with TRBD1. The TCR sequence derives from a human donor who received a COVID-19 vaccine. CDR3: CASSLGQGSGELFF. The CDR3, as DNA: TGCGCCAGCAGCCTTGGACAGGGTAGCGGGGAGCTGTTTTTT.